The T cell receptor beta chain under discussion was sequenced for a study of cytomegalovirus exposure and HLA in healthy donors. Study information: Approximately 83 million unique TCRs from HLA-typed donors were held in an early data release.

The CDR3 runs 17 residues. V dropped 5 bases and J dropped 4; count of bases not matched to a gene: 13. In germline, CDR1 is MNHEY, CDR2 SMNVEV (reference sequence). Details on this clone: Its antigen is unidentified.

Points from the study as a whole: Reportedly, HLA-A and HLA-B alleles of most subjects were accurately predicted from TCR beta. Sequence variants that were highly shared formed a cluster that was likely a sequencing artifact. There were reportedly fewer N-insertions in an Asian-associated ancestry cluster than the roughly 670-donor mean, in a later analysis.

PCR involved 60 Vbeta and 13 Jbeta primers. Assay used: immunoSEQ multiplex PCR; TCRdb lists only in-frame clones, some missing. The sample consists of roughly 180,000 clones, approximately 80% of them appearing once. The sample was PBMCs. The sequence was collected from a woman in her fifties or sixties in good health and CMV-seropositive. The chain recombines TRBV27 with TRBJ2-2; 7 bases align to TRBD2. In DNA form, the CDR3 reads TGTGCCAGCAGTGGTCCCGGGGGGAGGTCGGGCACCGGGGAGCTGTTTTTT. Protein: CASSGPGGRSGTGELFF.